This T cell receptor (beta chain) was recovered during a study of T cell changes during pregnancy in multiple sclerosis. In germline, CDR1 is MNHEY, CDR2 SMNVEV (reference sequence). CDR3 length: 15 residues. Profiling relied on immunoSEQ multiplex PCR, and the TCRdb table lists in-frame clones only, not all of them. The data show tens of thousands of clones, around 90% seen once. A note on this clone: At one end, the junction sequence differs from germline, possibly due to a read error.

This chain uses TRBV27 with TRBJ1-6, with unresolved D. This clonotype was sampled from a female donor with multiple sclerosis, enrolled in a pregnancy study. The source material was CD8+ T cells from peripheral blood mononuclear cells, sampled before pregnancy. This CDR3 reads CASSVSSSYNSPLHF. As DNA, the CDR3 is TGTGCCAGCAGTGTATCGAGCTCCTATAATTCACCCCTCCACTTT.